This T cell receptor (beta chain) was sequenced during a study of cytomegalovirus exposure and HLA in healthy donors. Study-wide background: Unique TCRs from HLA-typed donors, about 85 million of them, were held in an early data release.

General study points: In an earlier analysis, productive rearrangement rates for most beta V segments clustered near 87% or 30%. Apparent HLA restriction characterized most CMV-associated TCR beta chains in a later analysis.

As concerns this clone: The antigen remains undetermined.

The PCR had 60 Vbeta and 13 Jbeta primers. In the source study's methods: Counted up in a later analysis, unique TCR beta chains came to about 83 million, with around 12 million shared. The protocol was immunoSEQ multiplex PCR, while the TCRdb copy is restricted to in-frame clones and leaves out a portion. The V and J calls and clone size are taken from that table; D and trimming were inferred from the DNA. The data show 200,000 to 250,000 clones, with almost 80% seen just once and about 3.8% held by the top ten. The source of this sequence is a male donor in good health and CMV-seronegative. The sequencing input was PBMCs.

CDR3 coding DNA: TGTGCCAGCTCACCATCAACGACAGGGGCCCGAAAACTGTTTTTT. This encodes CASSPSTTGARKLFF. This chain links TRBV18 with TRBJ1-4; TRBD1 matches at 8 bases. The CDR3 totals 15 residues. The germline gives CDR1 KGHSH, CDR2 LQKENI. V lost 2 bases and J lost 10; bases outside the gene matches: 9.